This TCR beta chain was identified in a study of cytomegalovirus exposure and HLA in healthy donors. Findings and limits, study-wide: According to the study, roughly 160 TCR beta chains were cytomegalovirus-associated.

Using immunoSEQ multiplex PCR, the repertoire was profiled, and TCRdb retains in-frame clones only, with some absent. Here the sample spans approximately 220,000 clones, 75% to 90% being singletons. The length of the CDR3 is 16 residues. Trimming took 2 bases from V and 3 from J, leaving 17 bases between them. Germline CDR1 GTSNPN, CDR2 SVGIG (reference sequence). These donors were members of the approximately 110-subject validation cohort, a group separate from the approximately 640-subject first cohort. Turning to this clone: Its antigen is not identified.

Sequencing was carried out using PBMCs. The gene calls are TRBV30 and TRBJ2-4; the D gene is possibly TRBD2 (5 bases). The TCR originated in a woman aged 25 to 45 in good health and CMV-seropositive. This chain's CDR3 is CAWSPGTAGVKNIQYF. Here the CDR3 DNA reads TGTGCCTGGAGTCCCGGAACAGCCGGGGTCAAAAACATTCAGTACTTC. The whole variable domain, remainder taken from reference TRBV30 and TRBJ2-4, is SQTIHQWPATLVQPVGSPLSLECTVEGTSNPNLYWYRQAAGRGLQLLFYSVGIGQISSEVPQNLSASRPQDRQFILSSKKLLLSDSGFYLCAWSPGTAGVKNIQYFGAGTRLSVL.